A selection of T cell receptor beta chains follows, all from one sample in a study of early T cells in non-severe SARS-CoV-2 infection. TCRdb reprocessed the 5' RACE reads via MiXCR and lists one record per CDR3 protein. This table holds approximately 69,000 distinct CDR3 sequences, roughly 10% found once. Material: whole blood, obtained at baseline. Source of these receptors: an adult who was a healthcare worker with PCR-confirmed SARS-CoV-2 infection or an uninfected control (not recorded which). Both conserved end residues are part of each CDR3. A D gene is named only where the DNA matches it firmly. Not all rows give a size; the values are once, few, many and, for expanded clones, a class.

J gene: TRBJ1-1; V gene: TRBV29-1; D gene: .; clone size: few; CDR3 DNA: TGCAGCGTTACGTCCAGGGTCGTTGATGAAGCTTTCTTT; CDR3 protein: CSVTSRVVDEAFF
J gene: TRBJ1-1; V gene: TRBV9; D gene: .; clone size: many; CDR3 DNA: TGTGCCAGCAGCAAGACGGGAGAGCTGAACACTGAAGCTTTCTTT; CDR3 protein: CASSKTGELNTEAFF
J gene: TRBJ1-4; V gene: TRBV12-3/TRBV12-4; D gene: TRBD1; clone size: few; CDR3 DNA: TGTGCCAGCAGTCCGACAGGGAGGGGTGAAAAACTGTTTTTT; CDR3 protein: CASSPTGRGEKLFF
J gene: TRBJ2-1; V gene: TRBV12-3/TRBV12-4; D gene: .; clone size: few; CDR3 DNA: TGTGCCAGCAGTTTGTCAGGGGCCAAGCAGTTCTTC; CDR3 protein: CASSLSGAKQFF
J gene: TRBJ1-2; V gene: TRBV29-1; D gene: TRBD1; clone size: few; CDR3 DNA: TGCAGCGTTGAAGGAGGACAGGGGGCATCACGCTATGGCTACACCTTC; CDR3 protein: CSVEGGQGASRYGYTF
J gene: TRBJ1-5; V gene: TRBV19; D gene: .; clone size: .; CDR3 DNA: TGTGCCAGTAGTACGGGCCTCAATCAGCCCCAGCATTTT; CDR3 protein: CASSTGLNQPQHF
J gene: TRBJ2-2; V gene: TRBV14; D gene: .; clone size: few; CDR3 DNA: TGTGCCAGCAGCCAAGAGAGCCTCCGGGACGGACTTCCCGGGGAGCTGTTTTTT; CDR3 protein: CASSQESLRDGLPGELFF
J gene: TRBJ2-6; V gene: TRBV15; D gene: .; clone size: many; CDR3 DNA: TGTGCCACCAGCAGAGAAACTGGCTCTGGGGCCAACGTCCTGACTTTC; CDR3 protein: CATSRETGSGANVLTF
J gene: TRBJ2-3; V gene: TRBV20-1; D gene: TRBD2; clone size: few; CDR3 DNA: TGCAGTGCTAGGAAGCGGGAGCTGACAGATACGCAGTATTTT; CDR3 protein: CSARKRELTDTQYF
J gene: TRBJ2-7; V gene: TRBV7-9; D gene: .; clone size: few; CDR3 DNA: TGTGCCAGCAGCTTCCCACAGGATGTTGAGCAGTACTTC; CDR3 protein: CASSFPQDVEQYF
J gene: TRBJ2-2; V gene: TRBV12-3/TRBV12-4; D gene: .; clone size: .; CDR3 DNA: TGTGCCAGCAGTTTTGGCATCCTGAACACCGGGGAGCTGTTTTTT; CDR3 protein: CASSFGILNTGELFF
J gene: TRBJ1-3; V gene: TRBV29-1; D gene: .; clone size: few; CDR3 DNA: TGCAGCGTTCGGAACCTCTCTGGAAACACCATATATTTT; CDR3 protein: CSVRNLSGNTIYF
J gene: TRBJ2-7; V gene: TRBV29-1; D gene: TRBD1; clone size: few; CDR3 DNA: TGCAGCGTTGAAGCCCGGGACAGGGTTAGCTACGAGCAGTACTTC; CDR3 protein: CSVEARDRVSYEQYF
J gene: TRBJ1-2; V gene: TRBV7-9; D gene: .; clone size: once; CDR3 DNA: TGTGCCAGCACCCCCGGCGGGGGGGTTAACTATGGCTACACCTTC; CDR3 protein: CASTPGGGVNYGYTF
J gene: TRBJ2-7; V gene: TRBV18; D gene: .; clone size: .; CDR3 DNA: TGTGCCAGCTCACCGTCTAGAACCTACGAGCAGTACTTC; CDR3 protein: CASSPSRTYEQYF
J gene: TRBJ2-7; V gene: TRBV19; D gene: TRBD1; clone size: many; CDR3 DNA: TGTGCCAGTAGTAAGGGGACCGAGACAGGGGGCTACGAGCAGTACTTC; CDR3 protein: CASSKGTETGGYEQYF
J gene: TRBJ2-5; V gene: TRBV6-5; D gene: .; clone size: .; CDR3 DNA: TGTGCCAGCAGTCCAATCGCCTCGTACTTC; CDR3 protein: CASSPIASYF
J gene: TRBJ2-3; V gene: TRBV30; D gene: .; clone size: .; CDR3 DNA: TGTGCCTGGAGTCGGTTAGGAATCACGACTAGCACAGATACGCAGTATTTT; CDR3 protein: CAWSRLGITTSTDTQYF
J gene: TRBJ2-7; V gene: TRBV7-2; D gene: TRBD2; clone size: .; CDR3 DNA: TGTGCCAGCAGCCCGCGGGGGACCCAGGGACTAGCGGGTACCTACGAGCAGTACTTC; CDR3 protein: CASSPRGTQGLAGTYEQYF
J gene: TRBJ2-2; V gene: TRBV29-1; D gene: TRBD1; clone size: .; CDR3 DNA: TGCAGCGTTGAGGACAGGGGGCTTTGGGGCACCGGGGAGCTGTTTTTT; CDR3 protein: CSVEDRGLWGTGELFF
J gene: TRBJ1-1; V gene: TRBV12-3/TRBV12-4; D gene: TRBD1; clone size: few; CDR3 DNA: TGTGCCAGCAGAGGACAGGGGAGGACTGAAGCTTTCTTT; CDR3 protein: CASRGQGRTEAFF
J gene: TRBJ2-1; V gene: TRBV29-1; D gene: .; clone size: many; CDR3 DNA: TGCAGCGTTGTGGGGATCGGGCAGTTCTTC; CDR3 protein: CSVVGIGQFF
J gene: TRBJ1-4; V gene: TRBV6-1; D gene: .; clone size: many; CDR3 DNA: TGTGCCAGCACCTCCGGCACAGGAACTGAAAAACTGTTTTTT; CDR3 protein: CASTSGTGTEKLFF
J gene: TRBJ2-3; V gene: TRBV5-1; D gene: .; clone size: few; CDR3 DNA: TGCGCCAGCAGCCTTTTCAAGGACACAGATACGCAGTATTTT; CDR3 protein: CASSLFKDTDTQYF
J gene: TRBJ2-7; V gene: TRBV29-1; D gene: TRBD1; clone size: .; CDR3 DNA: TGCAGCGTTGTGGGTCTCAGGGGGTGGAACGAGCAGTACTTC; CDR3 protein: CSVVGLRGWNEQYF
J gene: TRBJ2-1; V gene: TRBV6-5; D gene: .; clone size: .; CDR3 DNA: TGTGCCAGCAGCCCCGTGGGGGGCAATGAGCAGTTCTTC; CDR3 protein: CASSPVGGNEQFF
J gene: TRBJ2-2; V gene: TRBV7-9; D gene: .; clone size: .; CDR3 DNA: TGTGCCAGCAGCCGCGGCCCGGGGGCGAGGAGCACCGGGGAGCTGTTTTTT; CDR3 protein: CASSRGPGARSTGELFF
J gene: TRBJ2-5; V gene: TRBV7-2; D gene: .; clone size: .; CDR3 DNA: TGTGCCAGCAGGGATGGAGGGACGAAGACCCAGTACTTC; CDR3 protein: CASRDGGTKTQYF
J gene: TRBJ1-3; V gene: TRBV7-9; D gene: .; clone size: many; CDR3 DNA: TGTGCCAGCAGCTCACTAAGGGGTTCTGGAAACACCATATATTTT; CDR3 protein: CASSSLRGSGNTIYF
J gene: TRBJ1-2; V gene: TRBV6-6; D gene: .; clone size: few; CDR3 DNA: TGTGCCAGTCATAGGCGTCACAGGGAGTGGGGCTATGGCTACACCTTC; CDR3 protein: CASHRRHREWGYGYTF
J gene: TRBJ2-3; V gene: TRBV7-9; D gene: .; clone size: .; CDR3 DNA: TGTGTCAGCAGCCTAAATGCGGGGAGAGTAGATACGCAGTATTTT; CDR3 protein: CVSSLNAGRVDTQYF
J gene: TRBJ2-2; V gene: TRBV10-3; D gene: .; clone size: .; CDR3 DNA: TGTGCCACGAGAGAGGGGGGTACCGGGGAGCTGTTTTTT; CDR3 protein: CATREGGTGELFF
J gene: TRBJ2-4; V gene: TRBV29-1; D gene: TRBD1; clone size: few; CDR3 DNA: TGCAGCGTTGCAACCAGGACAGGGGGCTTTGTAAACATTCAGTACTTC; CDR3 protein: CSVATRTGGFVNIQYF
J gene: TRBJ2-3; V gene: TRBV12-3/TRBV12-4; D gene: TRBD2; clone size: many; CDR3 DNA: TGTGCCAGCAGTTCAAGCAGCGGGGGGTTCCTCACAGATACGCAGTATTTT; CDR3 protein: CASSSSSGGFLTDTQYF
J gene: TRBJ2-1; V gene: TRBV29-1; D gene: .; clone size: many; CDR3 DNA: TGCAGCGTTGGACCGGTCCTCTTAGAGGATGAGCAGTTCTTC; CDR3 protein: CSVGPVLLEDEQFF
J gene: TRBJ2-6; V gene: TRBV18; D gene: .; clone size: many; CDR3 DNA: TGTGCCAGCTCACCACGCACTGGGGCCAACGTCCTGACTTTC; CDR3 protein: CASSPRTGANVLTF